This TCR beta chain was captured by sequencing in a study of cytomegalovirus exposure and HLA in healthy donors. The wider study: Of all 370 or so donors who were genotyped, about 84% belonged to the Caucasian-associated ancestry cluster.

The primer mix had 60 Vbeta and 13 Jbeta primers. Source study methods: Later, tens of millions of unique TCR beta chains were counted in an analysis, and some 10 million of them were shared. Assay: immunoSEQ multiplex PCR; the TCRdb copy retains only in-frame clones and omits some. Clone size and V and J calls were adopted from that table, with D and trimming inferred from the DNA. The data hold about 150,000 clones, with roughly 72% observed a single time. Broader study findings: In a later analysis, about 17,000 TCR beta sequences were associated with HLA alleles at 0.05 false discovery rate.

On this clone: Its matching antigen is unknown.

The receptor was isolated from a man between 40 and 49 years old in good health and CMV-seronegative. Sequenced: PBMCs.

In DNA, the CDR3 is TGCAGCGTTACCCCCGGGGGAAGCTCCTACGAGCAGTACTTC. Translation gives CSVTPGGSSYEQYF. The J gene is TRBJ2-5, the V gene TRBV29-1; D possibly corresponds to TRBD2 (6 bases). The better agreement between TRBJ2-7 and the DNA end casts doubt on the J call. Per the germline V gene, CDR1 is SQVTM and CDR2 is ANQGSEA. CDR3 length: 14 residues.